The 13 T cell receptor beta chains reported below all come from one sample, sequenced in a study of identical twins. Using its own MiXCR run on the 5' RACE reads, TCRdb lists one record per CDR3 protein. Here the sample spans roughly 230,000 distinct CDR3 sequences, about 8.3% being singletons. The same sample was also studied in work on yellow fever vaccine responses in identical twins.

The source material was CD8+ T cells sorted from blood. The origin of the receptors is a woman younger than 35 in good health.

This chain links TRBV6-1 with TRBJ2-1; 10 bases match TRBD2. Germline V gives CDR1 MNHNS, CDR2 SASEGT. This CDR3 comprises 15 residues. Unmatched junction bases numbered 14, after V lost 10 bases and J lost 8 bases. The chain's CDR3 is CATSIAGGEYYEQFF. The DNA for the CDR3 is TGTGCCACCTCAATAGCGGGAGGAGAGTACTATGAGCAGTTCTTC.

The V gene is TRBV4-3, the J gene TRBJ2-7; possibly TRBD1 or TRBD2 for D (5 bases each). CDR3 size: 15 residues. Per germline, CDR1 LGHNA and CDR2 YSLEER. The ends were cut back, 0 bases at V and 0 bases at J, with 9 bases in the middle. The CDR3 DNA is TGCGCCAGCAGCCAAGACTCGGGGCCCTCCTACGAGCAGTACTTC. This sequence encodes CASSQDSGPSYEQYF.

The V and J genes are TRBV12-5 and TRBJ2-2; TRBD1 is a possible D gene (5 bases). The length of the CDR3 is 14 residues. CDR1 and CDR2 from the germline V gene are LGHNT and FRNRAP. The ends were cut back, 7 bases at V and 2 bases at J, with 11 bases in the middle. CDR3: CASDSQDNTGELFF. CDR3 coding DNA: TGTGCTAGTGATTCACAGGATAACACCGGGGAGCTGTTTTTT.

In its sample, this clonotype was seen many times. This chain uses TRBV7-8 with TRBJ2-3; 7 bases agree with TRBD2. V was clipped by 1 base and J by 1 base; unmatched bases: 5. CDR1 is SGHVS, CDR2 FQNEAQ, per germline. The CDR3 is 16 amino acids. DNA of the CDR3: TGTGCCAGCAGCTTAGAATATCGGGGGGGCACAGATACGCAGTATTTT. Protein: CASSLEYRGGTDTQYF.

The chain has TRBV7-9 and TRBJ2-5, with D hard to call. Trimming took off 3 bases at V and 2 bases at J, with 13 bases between the two ends. Germline lookup yields CDR1 SEHNR and CDR2 FQNEAQ (reference sequence). The CDR3 contains 15 residues. The CDR3 DNA reads TGTGCCAGCAGCTTGAACAGTTTAAGACAAGAGACCCAGTACTTC. It is translated as CASSLNSLRQETQYF.

This clonotype was recorded at least ten times. V is TRBV5-1 and J is TRBJ2-7; D unclear. Germline CDR1 reads SGHRS; CDR2 reads YFSETQ. CDR3 size: 13 residues. V lost 7 bases and J lost 3, with 14 bases in between. The chain's CDR3 is CASAFGLSYEQYF. In nucleotides, the CDR3 is TGCGCCAGCGCCTTCGGTCTCAGCTACGAGCAGTACTTC.

This clonotype turned up a few times. This rearrangement joins TRBV7-9 to TRBJ2-1; tentatively, D is TRBD2 (6 bases). The CDR3 runs 15 residues. Trimming removed 0 bases from V and 6 bases from J, with 12 bases in between. Per germline, CDR1 SEHNR and CDR2 FQNEAQ (reference sequence). CDR3 residues: CASSLAGIAANEQFF. The CDR3 DNA is TGTGCCAGCAGCTTAGCAGGAATAGCGGCCAATGAGCAGTTCTTC.

This clonotype was picked up a small number of times. J is TRBJ1-6 and V is TRBV7-3, with D perhaps TRBD1 (5 bases). This CDR3 is 14 amino acids long. Deletions cut 0 bases from V and 8 bases from J, with 8 bases between. Germline CDR1 is SGHTA and CDR2 is FQGTGA. CDR3 loop: CASSLTIGDSPLHF. CDR3 sequence (DNA): TGTGCCAGCAGCTTAACGATAGGGGATTCACCCCTCCACTTT.

In this sample, this clonotype turned up a few times. CDR3 sequence: CASHGTDVEETQYF. DNA of the CDR3: TGTGCCAGCCATGGGACAGACGTCGAAGAGACCCAGTACTTC. The V gene is TRBV6-2 or TRBV6-3, the J gene TRBJ2-5; 7 bases agree with TRBD1. With 8 bases clipped from V and 3 bases from J, the junction kept 9 bases outside the gene matches. The CDR3 runs 14 residues. Germline V gene lookup returns CDR1 MNHEY and CDR2 SVGEGT.

This clonotype was counted a few times. The CDR3 bases are TGTGCCACCAGCAGAGACCACCCCGGAGGGGACGAGCAGTTCTTC. This translates into CATSRDHPGGDEQFF. V usage is TRBV15 and J usage is TRBJ2-1; weak D call: TRBD2 (6 bases). CDR1 is LNHNV, CDR2 YYDKDF, per germline (reference sequence). V lost 0 bases and J 10 bases, leaving 16 bases between the germline ends. There are 15 residues in the CDR3.

This clonotype was detected a few times. This chain uses TRBV5-1 with TRBJ2-7; TRBD1 is a possible D gene (6 bases). This CDR3 comprises 16 residues. Trimming pared 4 bases from V and 3 bases from J, leaving 20 bases between. Germline-derived CDR1 and CDR2 are SGHRS and YFSETQ. In DNA form, the CDR3 reads TGCGCCAGCAGCCTGACGACAGGCAGAACCATCTACGAGCAGTACTTC. Its translation: CASSLTTGRTIYEQYF. The whole variable domain, filled in from reference TRBV5-1 and TRBJ2-7, reads KAGVTQTPRYLIKTRGQQVTLSCSPISGHRSVSWYQQTPGQGLQFLFEYFSETQRNKGNFPGRFSGRQFSNSRSEMNVSTLELGDSALYLCASSLTTGRTIYEQYFGPGTRLTVT.

This clonotype has at least ten counts. The rearrangement uses TRBV15 and TRBJ2-2; D is uncertain. The CDR3 contains 14 residues. Germline values: CDR1 LNHNV, CDR2 YYDKDF (reference sequence). V was clipped by 1 base and J by 5 bases, with 8 bases between them. This CDR3 is CATSRAEGTGELFF. CDR3 in DNA: TGTGCCACCAGCAGAGCAGAAGGGACCGGGGAGCTGTTTTTT.

This clonotype was observed a few times. This rearrangement joins TRBV7-6 to TRBJ2-3; D gene ambiguous. Trimming stripped 4 bases from V and 3 bases from J, with 14 bases between. The CDR3 is made up of 15 amino acids. CDR1 SGHVS and CDR2 FNYEAQ come from the germline V gene. CDR3 coding DNA: TGTGCCAGCAGCTATGGCGGACCGGAGACAGATACGCAGTATTTT. It is translated as CASSYGGPETDTQYF.